This TCR beta chain stems from a study of vaccination effects on CD4 cells after COVID-19. Study-wide results and limits: Researchers report that only 1 of 255 vaccine-induced clones in healthy vaccinees cross-reacted with common cold coronaviruses. Late post-vaccination, clones induced by infection and those induced by vaccine underwent marked clonal contraction.

After expansion with viral peptide pools in the ViraFEST assay, antigen-specific CD4+ T cells were sequenced. CD4+ T cells were isolated after 10 days of culture. Two doses of either BNT162b2 or mRNA-1273 were given to each participant. With 7.5 to 10 ug/ml peptides and around 9.6 IU/ml IL-2, a few million PBMC per well were cultured. Regarding this clone: Its antigen is undetermined.

V lost 1 base and J lost 3; bases outside the gene matches: 6. Germline CDR1 reads SGHTA; CDR2 reads FQGNSA. The CDR3 extends over 15 amino acids. The protocol was immunoSEQ multiplex PCR, while the TCRdb copy is restricted to in-frame clones and leaves out a portion. The data contain about 15,000 clones, more than 60% of them seen just once; the ten biggest clones take up roughly 24%. The sample was CD4+ T cells from PBMCs cultured with HCoV-NL63 spike peptides, taken after COVID-19 vaccination. This clonotype was obtained from a human donor who received a COVID-19 vaccine. The genes are TRBV7-2 and TRBJ2-7; TRBD2 aligns across 7 bases. The CDR3 protein is CASSLGGAGYYEQYF. The CDR3 DNA reads as TGTGCCAGCAGCTTAGGAGGAGCGGGGTACTACGAGCAGTACTTC. Full variable domain (rest looked up from reference TRBV7-2 and TRBJ2-7): GAGVSQSPSNKVTEKGKDVELRCDPISGHTALYWYRQSLGQGLEFLIYFQGNSAPDKSGLPSDRFSAERTGGSVSTLTIQRTQQEDSAVYLCASSLGGAGYYEQYFGPGTRLTVT.